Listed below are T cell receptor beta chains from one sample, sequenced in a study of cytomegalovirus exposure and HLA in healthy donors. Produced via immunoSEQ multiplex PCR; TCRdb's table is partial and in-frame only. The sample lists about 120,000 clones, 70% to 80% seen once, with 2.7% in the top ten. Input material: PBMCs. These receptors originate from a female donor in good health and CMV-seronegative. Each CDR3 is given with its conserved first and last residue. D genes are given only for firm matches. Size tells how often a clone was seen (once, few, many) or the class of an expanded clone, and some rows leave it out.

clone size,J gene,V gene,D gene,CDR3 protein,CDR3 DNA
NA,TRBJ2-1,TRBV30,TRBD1,CAWTRDRDNEQFF,TGTGCCTGGACCAGGGACAGAGACAATGAGCAGTTCTTC
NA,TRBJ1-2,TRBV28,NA,CASTPRGNYGYTF,TGTGCCAGCACCCCAAGGGGGAACTATGGCTACACCTTC
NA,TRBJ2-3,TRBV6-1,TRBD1,CASSIDRVADTQYF,TGTGCCAGCAGTATTGACAGGGTGGCAGATACGCAGTATTTT
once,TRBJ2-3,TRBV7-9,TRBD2,CASTDGTSGALNTDTQYF,TGTGCCAGCACCGACGGGACTAGCGGAGCTCTTAACACAGATACGCAGTATTTT
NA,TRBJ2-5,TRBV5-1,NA,CASSIAPGQTQYF,TGCGCCAGCAGCATCGCCCCAGGCCAGACCCAGTACTTC
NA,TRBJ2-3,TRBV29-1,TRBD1,CSALDRGQDTQYF,TGCAGCGCTCTAGACAGGGGGCAAGATACGCAGTATTTT
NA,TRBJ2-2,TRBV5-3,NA,CARSLGANGEGLTYTGELFF,TGTGCCAGAAGCTTGGGGGCGAATGGAGAGGGACTTACCTACACCGGGGAGCTGTTTTTT
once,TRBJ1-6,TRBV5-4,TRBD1,CASSLGDRNSPLHF,TGTGCCAGCAGCTTGGGGGACAGAAACTCACCCCTCCACTTT
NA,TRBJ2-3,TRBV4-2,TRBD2,CASSRLDRGLAGGEVDTQYF,TGTGCCAGCAGCCGCCTGGACCGGGGACTAGCGGGGGGAGAGGTAGATACGCAGTATTTT
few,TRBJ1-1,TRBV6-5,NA,CASTKRGGWTEAFF,TGTGCCAGCACCAAACGGGGGGGCTGGACTGAAGCTTTCTTT
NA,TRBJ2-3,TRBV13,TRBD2,CASSFGGGSDTQYF,TGTGCCAGCAGCTTCGGGGGGGGTTCGGATACGCAGTATTTT
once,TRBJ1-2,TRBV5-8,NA,CASSLVGYTF,TGTGCCAGCAGCTTGGTAGGCTACACCTTC
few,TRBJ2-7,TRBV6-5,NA,CATRGSHSYEQYF,TGTGCCACCCGAGGCAGCCACTCCTACGAGCAGTACTTC
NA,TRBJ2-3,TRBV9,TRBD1,CASSARQGSDTQYF,TGTGCCAGCAGCGCCCGACAGGGTTCAGATACGCAGTATTTT
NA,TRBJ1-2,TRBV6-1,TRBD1,CASSLDRALYGYTF,TGTGCCAGCAGTCTGGACAGGGCTTTATATGGCTACACCTTC
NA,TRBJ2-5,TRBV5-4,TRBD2,CASSSPRGAQETQYF,TGTGCCAGCAGCTCACCGCGGGGGGCCCAAGAGACCCAGTACTTC
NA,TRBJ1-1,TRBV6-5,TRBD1,CASSRRQGGEAFF,TGTGCCAGCAGTAGACGACAGGGTGGGGAAGCTTTCTTT
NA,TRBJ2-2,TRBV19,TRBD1,CASSTRQGYTGELFF,TGTGCCAGTAGTACGAGACAGGGTTACACCGGGGAGCTGTTTTTT
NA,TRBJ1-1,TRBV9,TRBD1,CASSVEGGGTEAFF,TGTGCCAGCAGCGTAGAAGGGGGCGGAACTGAAGCTTTCTTT
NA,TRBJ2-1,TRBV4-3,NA,CASSHLGADNEQFF,TGCGCCAGCAGCCACTTGGGGGCGGACAATGAGCAGTTCTTC
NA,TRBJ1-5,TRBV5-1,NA,CASSRGGVGQPQHF,TGCGCCAGCAGCAGGGGGGGGGTGGGACAGCCCCAGCATTTT
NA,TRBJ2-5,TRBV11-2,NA,CASSRGFDGQETQYF,TGTGCCAGCAGCCGGGGTTTTGACGGGCAAGAGACCCAGTACTTC
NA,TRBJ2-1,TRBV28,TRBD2,CASSLRLAGLGEQFF,TGTGCCAGCAGCCTCCGACTAGCGGGACTGGGAGAGCAGTTCTTC
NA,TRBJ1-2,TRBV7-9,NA,CASSSPLAGIYGYTF,TGTGCCAGCAGTTCACCCCTTGCGGGGATCTATGGCTACACCTTC
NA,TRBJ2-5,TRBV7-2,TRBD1,CASSLATGGRGTQYF,TGTGCCAGCAGCTTAGCGACAGGGGGACGTGGGACCCAGTACTTC
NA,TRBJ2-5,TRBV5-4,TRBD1,CASSSRDRETQYF,TGTGCCAGCAGCTCCCGGGACAGGGAGACCCAGTACTTC